Shown below are 5 T cell receptor beta chains from a single sample sequenced in a study of blood T cell repertoires in COVID-19. Libraries were prepared by immunoSEQ multiplex PCR; TCRdb keeps only in-frame clonotypes and omits some of them. The profile shows about 20,000 clones, about 88% of them singletons. The sequenced material came from peripheral blood. Receptors were obtained from a human donor with active COVID-19. The donor label of this sample is uncertain.

The chain uses TRBV5-5 and TRBJ1-3, with no clear D. Trimming removed 0 bases from V and 0 bases from J, with 10 bases in between. CDR1 SGHKS and CDR2 YYEKEE come from the germline V gene (reference sequence). This CDR3 contains 16 residues. CDR3 nucleotides: TGTGCCAGCAGCTTGGACCCCAGTCCCTCTGGAAACACCATATATTTT. This translates into CASSLDPSPSGNTIYF. Full variable domain (outside the CDR3, taken from reference TRBV5-5 and TRBJ1-3): DAGVTQSPTHLIKTRGQQVTLRCSPISGHKSVSWYQQVLGQGPQFIFQYYEKEERGRGNFPDRFSARQFPNYSSELNVNALLLGDSALYLCASSLDPSPSGNTIYFGEGSWLTVV.

J is TRBJ2-2 and V is TRBV10-3; 7 nucleotides match TRBD1. J gave up 3 bases and V 3 bases, and 1 base lay outside the gene matches. CDR1 is ENHRY, CDR2 SYGVKD, per germline. The CDR3 consists of 14 residues. The CDR3, as DNA: TGTGCCATCAGTGACGGACAGGACACCGGGGAGCTGTTTTTT. Translating gives CAISDGQDTGELFF.

J is TRBJ2-3 and V is TRBV9, with 8 bases identical to TRBD2. This CDR3 comprises 15 residues. The V gene's germline CDR1 is SGDLS and CDR2 YYNGEE. After removal of 3 bases from V and 5 bases from J, the junction contained 8 bases not matched to a gene. CDR3 amino acids: CASSANSGMGDTQYF. The CDR3 DNA follows: TGTGCCAGCAGCGCAAATAGCGGGATGGGAGATACGCAGTATTTT.

The CDR3 spells CASSLRQGTNEQYF. DNA for the CDR3: TGCGCCAGCAGCTTAAGACAGGGGACCAACGAGCAGTACTTC. This chain joins TRBV5-1 and TRBJ2-7; 8 bases match TRBD1. The germline V gene has CDR1 SGHRS and CDR2 YFSETQ. The junction had 6 bases not matched to a gene; V was cut back by 2 bases and J by 5 bases. The CDR3 runs to 14 residues.

The gene calls are TRBV7-9 and TRBJ2-1; 10 nucleotides agree with TRBD2. V gave up 5 bases and J gave up 5 bases; unmatched junction bases: 6. The germline V gene has CDR1 SEHNR and CDR2 FQNEAQ (reference sequence). This CDR3 spans 15 amino acids. Here the CDR3 reads CASSKLAGIDNEQFF. The DNA for the CDR3 is TGTGCCAGCAGCAAACTAGCGGGAATCGACAATGAGCAGTTCTTC.